The 27 T cell receptor beta chains below were found in one sample sequenced in a study of tumor-infiltrating lymphocytes in primary liver carcinoma. TCR beta cDNA came from about 500 ng total RNA, primed with a constant-region primer. Investigators got TCR beta libraries out of three nested multiplex PCR rounds, done with slightly modified ARM-PCR. Both of the initial two PCR rounds ran for approximately 11 cycles and employed TRBV1-TRBV30 forward primers alongside a C-beta reverse primer. One entry per CDR3 protein results from TCRdb running MiXCR on the multiplex PCR reads. The sample contains fewer than 350,000 distinct CDR3 sequences, over 55% of which appear only once. It was unsorted whole blood that yielded blood RNA, and germline DNA was also extracted. The source material was peripheral blood. The receptor source for this set is a man aged 35-49 years with primary liver carcinoma and hepatitis B virus infection.

This clonotype was recorded once. The final CDR3 position lacks the conserved phenylalanine or tryptophan, pointing to a likely read error. This chain links TRBV6-6 with TRBJ2-1; 12 nucleotides match TRBD2. V lost 6 bases and J lost 12; bases outside the gene matches: 9. The germline gives CDR1 MNHNY, CDR2 SVGAGI (reference sequence). This CDR3 region has 14 residues. CDR3 DNA: TGTGCCAGCAGACTGACTAGCGGGAGCTATGGGCAGTTCCTC. Its protein product is CASRLTSGSYGQFL.

There are many counts of this clonotype. The chain is built from TRBV6-2 or TRBV6-3 and TRBJ2-1; D may be TRBD1 (5 bases). Trimming left V 11 bases short and J 4 bases short, with 15 bases between. CDR1 is MNHEY and CDR2 is SVGEGT in the germline V gene. The length of the CDR3 is 13 residues. CDR3 sequence reads: CASGKVRYNEQFF. DNA for the CDR3: TGTGCCTCAGGGAAGGTCCGGTACAATGAGCAGTTCTTC.

The chain's CDR3 is CASSRLALNTGELFF. CDR3 sequence (DNA): TGCGCCAGCAGCCGACTAGCGTTAAACACCGGGGAGCTGTTTTTT. The rearrangement joins TRBV5-1 to TRBJ2-2; 8 bases fit TRBD2. Unmatched junction bases numbered 4, after V lost 4 bases and J lost 2 bases. Germline-derived CDR1 and CDR2 are SGHRS and YFSETQ. The CDR3 spans 15 residues.

The sample holds one count of this clonotype. V usage is TRBV7-8 and J usage is TRBJ2-7; no firm D call. The CDR3 loop spans 14 amino acids. The germline gives CDR1 SGHVS, CDR2 FQNEAQ. V lost 10 bases and J lost 6, with 22 bases in between. CDR3 in amino acids: CAIRATTWGGEQYF. DNA of the CDR3: TGTGCCATAAGAGCGACAACTTGGGGTGGCGAGCAGTACTTC.

This clonotype has a handful of counts. The rearrangement uses TRBV6-5 and TRBJ1-3; D remains ambiguous. The CDR3 runs to 17 residues. Germline V gene sequence: CDR1 MNHEY, CDR2 SVGAGI. With 0 bases removed from V and 0 bases from J, the gap between germline ends came to 12 bases. The CDR3, as DNA: TGTGCCAGCAGTTACTCCCACGCCAGGCCCTCTGGAAACACCATATATTTT. Translation: CASSYSHARPSGNTIYF.

Concerning this clonotype: The junction differs from germline at one of its ends, possibly a read error. V is TRBV6-1 and J is TRBJ2-7, with TRBD2 as a possible D gene (5 bases). The CDR3 runs to 14 residues. Germline assignment: CDR1 MNHNS and CDR2 SASEGT. For the CDR3, the DNA is TGTACCAGCAGTGGGATAGCGTCGGATTTCGAGCAGTACTTC. This gives the protein CTSSGIASDFEQYF.

As regards this clonotype: A much larger clone sits a single nucleotide away, making a read error possible. The genes are TRBV6-5 and TRBJ2-5; tentative D call: TRBD2 (5 bases). CDR1 MNHEY and CDR2 SVGAGI come from the germline V gene. The CDR3 totals 14 residues. The CDR3 reads CASSSAERRETLYF. The CDR3 nucleotides read TGTGCCAGCAGTTCAGCGGAGCGTAGAGAGACCCTGTACTTC.

This clonotype was seen a single time. At one of its ends the junction is not consistent with the germline gene, which may arise from a read error. The chain couples TRBV11-3 to TRBJ2-1; TRBD2 is a possible D gene (5 bases). Germline loops: CDR1 SGHNT, CDR2 YENEEA. The CDR3 has 13 amino acids. Here the CDR3 reads CASSASSYNEQIF. CDR3 nucleotide sequence: TGTGCCAGCAGCGCTAGCTCCTACAATGAGCAGATCTTC.

The chain employs TRBV4-1 and TRBJ2-3, with 8 bases identical to TRBD1. The CDR3 is made up of 14 amino acids. Germline V gives CDR1 MGHRA, CDR2 YSYEKL. V was clipped by 5 bases and J by 6 bases; unmatched bases: 7. CDR3 protein: CASSKGQGSDTQYF. The DNA of the CDR3 is TGCGCCAGCAGCAAAGGACAGGGTTCGGATACGCAGTATTTT.

V usage is TRBV11-2 and J usage is TRBJ2-1; the D gene is possibly TRBD2 (6 bases). The length of the CDR3 is 14 residues. Germline loops: CDR1 SGHAT, CDR2 FQNNGV. V lost 8 bases and J lost 7, with 18 bases in between. The DNA of the CDR3 is TGTGCCAGCTTGAGCGGGTGGCTCCCTAATGAGCAGTTCTTC. Translated: CASLSGWLPNEQFF.

This clonotype was seen a few times. This chain connects TRBV5-4 to TRBJ2-1; TRBD1 is a possible D gene (6 bases). This CDR3 comprises 16 residues. Trimming stripped 0 bases from V and 0 bases from J, with 10 bases between. Germline V gene sequence: CDR1 SGHNT, CDR2 YYREEE (reference sequence). CDR3 sequence reads: CASSLGGQSSYNEQFF. CDR3 bases: TGTGCCAGCAGCTTGGGAGGACAGAGCTCCTACAATGAGCAGTTCTTC.

The rearrangement uses TRBV6-5 and TRBJ2-4, with TRBD1 as a possible D gene (5 bases). Germline lookup yields CDR1 MNHEY and CDR2 SVGAGI. V lost 8 bases and J lost 0, with 14 bases in between. The CDR3 totals 15 residues. As DNA, the CDR3 is TGTGCCAGCGGCCGTACAGGAGTAGCCAAAAACATTCAGTACTTC. It translates to CASGRTGVAKNIQYF.

V usage is TRBV7-9 and J usage is TRBJ2-1; D remains unclear. Deletions cut 0 bases from V and 4 bases from J, with 10 bases between. The CDR3 length is 15 residues. The germline V gene has CDR1 SEHNR and CDR2 FQNEAQ (reference sequence). The CDR3, as DNA: TGTGCCAGCAGCTTAGCTCGGAGTACTTACAATGAGCAGTTCTTC. Protein: CASSLARSTYNEQFF.

This clonotype was found a few times. V usage is TRBV5-4 and J usage is TRBJ2-7, with D tentatively TRBD1 (6 bases). The CDR3 is made up of 16 amino acids. V was clipped by 0 bases and J by 4 bases, with 17 bases between them. Per germline, CDR1 SGHNT and CDR2 YYREEE (reference sequence). The CDR3 protein is CASSLAEKGDMYEQYF. In DNA, the CDR3 is TGTGCCAGCAGCTTGGCCGAGAAGGGGGATATGTACGAGCAGTACTTC.

Turning to this clonotype: This could be a read error, since a much larger clone is one nucleotide away. V usage is TRBV4-1 and J usage is TRBJ1-5; D call uncertain. Germline V gives CDR1 MGHRA, CDR2 YSYEKL. V was pared by 1 base and J by 1 base, with 11 bases between. The CDR3 runs to 16 residues. The CDR3 bases are TGCGCCAGCAGCCAAGGGCATAGCCACAGCAATCAGCCCCAGCATTTT. Translated, it gives CASSQGHSHSNQPQHF.

This chain connects TRBV10-3 to TRBJ1-1; TRBD1 might be the D (6 bases). V was trimmed by 11 bases and J by 1 base, leaving 11 bases between them. This CDR3 has 12 residues. The germline CDR1 and CDR2 sequences are ENHRY and SYGVKD. CDR3 protein: CAVLGGNTEAFF. In DNA, the CDR3 is TGTGCCGTCTTAGGGGGGAACACTGAAGCTTTCTTT.

This clonotype was recorded many times. The CDR3 bases are TGCAGCACATCGACTAGCGGTATAAAAGAGACCCAGTACTTC. This codes for CSTSTSGIKETQYF. This chain joins TRBV29-1 and TRBJ2-5, with 9 bases fitting TRBD2. V shed 8 bases and J 3 bases; nucleotides not matched to a gene: 10. This CDR3 is 14 amino acids long. Germline values: CDR1 SQVTM, CDR2 ANQGSEA.

The chain links TRBV11-1 to TRBJ2-1; D is tentatively TRBD1 or TRBD2 (5 bases each). The V gene lost 6 bases and the J gene lost 8 bases, with 17 bases spanning the gap. The germline CDR1 and CDR2 sequences are SGHAT and FQDESV (reference sequence). The CDR3 has 14 amino acids. This CDR3 is CASSDSSLGHEQFF. Written as DNA, the CDR3 is TGTGCCAGCAGTGACTCTAGCTTGGGGCATGAGCAGTTCTTC. Full variable domain (remainder filled in from reference TRBV11-1 and TRBJ2-1): EAEVAQSPRYKITEKSQAVAFWCDPISGHATLYWYRQILGQGPELLVQFQDESVVDDSQLPKDRFSAERLKGVDSTLKIQPAELGDSAMYLCASSDSSLGHEQFFGPGTRLTVL.

As regards this clonotype: One end of the junction is discordant with germline, which a read error may explain. The chain carries TRBV12-3 or TRBV12-4 and TRBJ1-2, with a weak D call TRBD1 (6 bases). This CDR3 region has 14 residues. CDR3 coding DNA: TGTCCCAGCAGTCCAGGGGCGAGGGGAGCTGGCTACACCTTC. It yields the protein CPSSPGARGAGYTF.

Remarks on this clonotype: Just one base apart from a much larger clone, this may be a read error. The V and J genes are TRBV10-2 and TRBJ2-4; TRBD1 aligns across 8 bases. The CDR3 has 12 amino acids. Germline CDR1 WSHSY, CDR2 SAAADI. V dropped 5 bases and J dropped 9; count of bases not matched to a gene: 3. CDR3 sequence (DNA): TGCGCCAGCAGTAGGACAGGGAGCATTCAGTACTTC. Amino acid sequence: CASSRTGSIQYF.

In the case of this clonotype: The CDR3 does not end in the conserved phenylalanine or tryptophan, so this is likely a read error. V gene TRBV5-4 combines with J gene TRBJ1-1; D is undetermined. This CDR3 region has 15 residues. In germline, CDR1 is SGHNT, CDR2 YYREEE (reference sequence). Trimming cost V 0 bases and J 5 bases, with 14 bases left between them. DNA for the CDR3: TGTGCCAGCAGCTTGGAACACGCCGGGGTGACTGAAGCTTTCCTT. This gives the protein CASSLEHAGVTEAFL.

On this clonotype: One base away lies a much larger clone, so this may be a sequencing read error. The rearrangement joins TRBV4-1 to TRBJ2-7; TRBD2 might be the D (5 bases). The V and J ends lost 4 bases and 3 bases respectively, with 10 bases between them. Germline V gives CDR1 MGHRA, CDR2 YSYEKL. The length of the CDR3 is 13 residues. The CDR3 DNA reads as TGCGCCAGCAGCCCCCGGAGGTACTACGAGCAGTACTTC. It codes for CASSPRRYYEQYF.

A note on this clonotype: Just one base apart from a much larger clone, this may be a read error. The gene calls are TRBV5-5 and TRBJ1-1; D ambiguous. The CDR3 is made up of 15 amino acids. Germline lookup yields CDR1 SGHKS and CDR2 YYEKEE (reference sequence). Trimming left V 0 bases short and J 3 bases short, with 12 bases between. The CDR3: CASSLVRGRDTEAFF. DNA of the CDR3: TGTGCCAGCAGCTTGGTGCGGGGAAGGGACACTGAAGCTTTCTTT.

Points on this clonotype: A much larger clone lies a single base off, so this may be a read error. V usage is TRBV10-3 and J usage is TRBJ2-1; 7 nucleotides agree with TRBD2. This CDR3 is 15 amino acids long. The ends lost 6 bases at V and 9 bases at J; junction bases unmatched: 14. CDR1 is ENHRY, CDR2 SYGVKD, per germline. The CDR3 is CAISGGLTGVSEQFF. The DNA of the CDR3 is TGTGCCATCAGCGGGGGACTAACGGGAGTAAGTGAGCAGTTCTTC.

As to this clonotype: A read error may account for a junction end that differs from germline. The chain joins TRBV6-5 to TRBJ1-6, with D uncertain. The CDR3 covers 16 residues. Germline V gene lookup returns CDR1 MNHEY and CDR2 SVGAGI. The CDR3, as DNA: TGTGCCAGCGGTTACTCGATCACGGGTTCTTTTTCACCCCTCCACTTT. The encoded protein is CASGYSITGSFSPLHF.

Details on this clonotype: This may arise from a read error, as a much more abundant clone is one base away. The CDR3 sequence: CAGSPERGMVQTQYF. The CDR3 region has the DNA TGTGCCGGCAGCCCCGAGAGGGGTATGGTGCAGACCCAGTACTTC. The chain carries TRBV6-1 and TRBJ2-5; D may correspond to TRBD1 or TRBD2 (5 bases each). Germline lookup yields CDR1 MNHNS and CDR2 SASEGT. The CDR3 is 15 amino acids.

About this clonotype: A junction end diverges from the germline sequence, so it may reflect a read error. This sequence joins TRBV5-1 and TRBJ1-6, with D perhaps TRBD1 (5 bases). Germline values: CDR1 SGHRS, CDR2 YFSETQ. The CDR3 contains 15 residues. The CDR3 region has the DNA TGCGCCAGCAGCTTGGTAGAGGGGAGGGCTTCACCCCTCCAGTTT. Residues: CASSLVEGRASPLQF.